Presented here are 10 T cell receptor beta chains from one specimen sequenced in a study of cytomegalovirus exposure and HLA in healthy donors. PCR used 60 Vbeta primers and 13 Jbeta primers. Sequenced by immunoSEQ multiplex PCR; TCRdb stores in-frame clones only, minus some. Its table records tens of thousands of clones. Sequenced input: PBMCs. All receptors derive from a man in his forties or fifties in good health and CMV-seropositive.

V is TRBV6-5 and J is TRBJ1-1, with D perhaps matching TRBD1 (5 bases). The V and J ends lost 2 bases and 6 bases respectively, with 7 bases between them. The germline CDR1 and CDR2 sequences are MNHEY and SVGAGI. The CDR3 sequence is 12 residues long. CDR3 region: CASSYRGAEAFF. In DNA form, the CDR3 reads TGTGCCAGCAGTTACCGGGGGGCTGAAGCTTTCTTT.

The rearrangement links TRBV4-3 to TRBJ1-6; the match to TRBD1 covers 7 bases. The ends lost 3 bases at V and 5 bases at J; junction bases unmatched: 4. CDR1 and CDR2 (germline): LGHNA, YSLEER. This CDR3 region has 15 residues. The CDR3 nucleotides are TGCGCCAGCAGCCACAGTACAGGGGATAATTCACCCCTCCACTTT. Its protein product is CASSHSTGDNSPLHF.

CDR3 in DNA: TGCAGCGTTGTCGTCCAGGAAGGGGATAATCAGCCCCAGCATTTT. Translated, it gives CSVVVQEGDNQPQHF. The chain carries TRBV29-1 and TRBJ1-5, with D perhaps matching TRBD1 (5 bases). CDR3 length: 15 amino acids. V lost 4 bases to trimming and J lost 4 bases, with 17 bases between them. Germline CDR1 SQVTM, CDR2 ANQGSEA. Full variable domain (remainder filled in from reference TRBV29-1 and TRBJ1-5): SAVISQKPSRDICQRGTSLTIQCQVDSQVTMMFWYRQQPGQSLTLIATANQGSEATYESGFVIDKFPISRPNLTFSTLTVSNMSPEDSSIYLCSVVVQEGDNQPQHFGDGTRLSIL.

The chain combines TRBV25-1 with TRBJ2-5; the D is unclear. V shed 4 bases and J shed 5 bases, with 8 bases lying between them. CDR3 length equals 12 residues. Germline CDR1 reads MGHDK; CDR2 reads SYGVNS. The CDR3: CASSGSAETQYF. The CDR3 DNA is TGTGCCAGCAGTGGGAGTGCGGAGACCCAGTACTTC. Complete variable domain (other parts from reference TRBV25-1 and TRBJ2-5): EADIYQTPRYLVIGTGKKITLECSQTMGHDKMYWYQQDPGMELHLIHYSYGVNSTEKGDLSSESTVSRIRTEHFPLTLESARPSHTSQYLCASSGSAETQYFGPGTRLLVL.

The chain uses TRBV6-1 and TRBJ2-3; 7 bases are a match to TRBD1. V lost 7 bases to trimming and J lost 1 base; unmatched junction nucleotides: 8. This CDR3 is built from 15 residues. Germline lookup yields CDR1 MNHNS and CDR2 SASEGT. CDR3 residues: CASTQTGSRTDTQYF. In DNA, the CDR3 is TGTGCCAGCACCCAGACAGGGTCCCGCACAGATACGCAGTATTTT.

The V and J genes are TRBV7-2 and TRBJ1-1; D gene uncertain. CDR3 length: 14 residues. The germline V gene has CDR1 SGHTA and CDR2 FQGNSA. Trimming shortened V by 2 bases and J by 4 bases, and 11 bases separated the two germline ends. Here the CDR3 DNA reads TGTGCCAGCAGCTTAAGATACTCAGGCACTGAAGCTTTCTTT. Its protein is CASSLRYSGTEAFF.

To note about this clone: Mismatch with germline at one junction end may stem from a read error. This sample includes further DNA sequences coding for the same CDR3. This rearrangement joins TRBV29-1 to TRBJ1-6; D perhaps matches TRBD1 (5 bases). Germline assignment: CDR1 SQVTM and CDR2 ANQGSEA. This CDR3 has 12 amino acids. CDR3 nucleotides: TGCAGCGTTAGCCCCAGGGATTCACCCCTACACTTT. Translated, it gives CSVSPRDSPLHF.

This rearrangement joins TRBV6-5 to TRBJ2-7; 10 bases fit TRBD2. This CDR3 is 15 amino acids long. The germline gives CDR1 MNHEY, CDR2 SVGAGI. With 0 bases clipped from V and 4 bases from J, the junction kept 3 bases outside the gene matches. The CDR3 coding sequence is TGTGCCAGCAGTTACTCGGCTAGCGGGAGATACGAGCAGTACTTC. Translated, it gives CASSYSASGRYEQYF.

The rearrangement uses TRBV4-3 and TRBJ1-1; 11 bases agree with TRBD1. V shed 1 base and J 4 bases; nucleotides not matched to a gene: 5. There are 16 residues in the CDR3. The germline CDR1 and CDR2 sequences are LGHNA and YSLEER. The CDR3 reads CASSQVSGTGGTEAFF. The CDR3, as DNA: TGCGCCAGCAGCCAAGTATCCGGGACAGGGGGCACTGAAGCTTTCTTT.

This sequence joins TRBV4-1 and TRBJ1-2, with 7 bases that match TRBD1. CDR3 length: 15 residues. Germline V gene sequence: CDR1 MGHRA, CDR2 YSYEKL. With V trimmed by 3 bases and J by 4 bases, 8 bases remained unmatched. CDR3 amino acids: CASSQGTGVVYGYTF. CDR3 bases: TGCGCCAGCAGCCAGGGCACAGGGGTGGTCTATGGCTACACCTTC.